A single sample is the source of the 31 T cell receptor beta chains below, sequenced in a study of CD8 T cells in ankylosing spondylitis. Using its own MiXCR run on the 5' RACE reads, TCRdb lists one record per CDR3 protein. Of about 240,000 distinct CDR3 sequences in the sample, more than 20% were seen once. Sequencing was carried out using blood, either unsorted or a sorted T cell fraction (not recorded which). Receptor source: a male donor with ankylosing spondylitis or in good health (not recorded which).

This clonotype was found a few times. This chain joins TRBV12-3 or TRBV12-4 and TRBJ2-7, with a tentative D call TRBD1 (6 bases). The CDR3 has 12 amino acids. Trimming removed 5 bases at V and 9 bases at J, with 14 bases between. The CDR3 region is CASSTGQYVQYF. The CDR3 DNA is TGTGCCAGCAGTACAGGACAGTATGTGCAGTACTTC.

As for this clonotype: Relative to the germline gene, one junction end is altered; a read error may explain this. The chain employs TRBV3-1 and TRBJ2-1, with TRBD2 identical over 12 bases. The CDR3 is 19 residues long. Germline values: CDR1 LGHDT, CDR2 YNNKEL (reference sequence). The CDR3 region has the DNA TGTGCCACCAGCCAAGTTGCTAGCGGGGGGGCCGGGTCCTACAATGAGCAGTTCTTC. As protein: CATSQVASGGAGSYNEQFF.

V and J are TRBV20-1 and TRBJ2-3; weak D call: TRBD1 (6 bases). The CDR3 has 14 amino acids. With 4 bases removed from V and 0 bases from J, the gap between germline ends came to 11 bases. CDR1 and CDR2 (germline): DFQATT, SNEGSKA (reference sequence). The CDR3 spells CSATGTPSTDTQYF. CDR3 nucleotide sequence: TGCAGTGCTACGGGGACACCAAGCACAGATACGCAGTATTTT.

Only a few counts were recorded for this clonotype. The chain uses TRBV20-1 and TRBJ2-3, with D possibly matching TRBD2 (6 bases). Germline assignment: CDR1 DFQATT and CDR2 SNEGSKA (reference sequence). The CDR3 extends over 16 amino acids. Trimming left V 0 bases short and J 2 bases short, with 15 bases between. As DNA, the CDR3 is TGCAGTGCTAGAGATTCCAGGAGGGGATACACAGATACGCAGTATTTT. It is translated as CSARDSRRGYTDTQYF.

The CDR3 sequence is CSARDWGQETQYF. As DNA, the CDR3 is TGCAGTGCTAGAGATTGGGGCCAAGAGACCCAGTACTTC. This chain joins TRBV20-1 and TRBJ2-5; no reliable D call. The length of the CDR3 is 13 residues. The V and J ends lost 0 bases and 1 base respectively, with 6 bases between them. Germline lookup yields CDR1 DFQATT and CDR2 SNEGSKA (reference sequence).

This chain connects TRBV9 to TRBJ2-7; D is unresolved. V was cut by 0 bases and J by 4 bases, with 14 bases left in between. Germline V gene sequence: CDR1 SGDLS, CDR2 YYNGEE. This CDR3 has 15 residues. CDR3 sequence (DNA): TGTGCCAGCAGCGTAGAGGGCCGATCGCCTTACGAGCAGTACTTC. This sequence encodes CASSVEGRSPYEQYF.

This clonotype was counted many times. V gene TRBV11-2 combines with J gene TRBJ2-7; no firm D call. Deletions cut 1 base from V and 5 bases from J, with 9 bases between. This CDR3 is built from 13 residues. The germline V gene has CDR1 SGHAT and CDR2 FQNNGV. The DNA of the CDR3 is TGTGCCAGCAGCTTAGTCGTGGTAGACGAGCAGTACTTC. It yields the protein CASSLVVVDEQYF.

This clonotype has just a few counts. This rearrangement joins TRBV20-1 to TRBJ2-7; possibly TRBD1 for D (5 bases). The CDR3 spans 12 residues. The V end lost 6 bases, the J end lost 3 bases, and 12 bases lay between the germline ends. Germline CDR1 and CDR2: DFQATT and SNEGSKA (reference sequence). This CDR3 reads CSAIGHLYEQYF. The CDR3 nucleotides read TGCAGTGCCATCGGACATCTCTACGAGCAGTACTTC.

This clonotype has a handful of counts. The chain carries TRBV12-3 or TRBV12-4 and TRBJ1-6, with TRBD1 as a possible D gene (5 bases). CDR3 size: 16 residues. V shed 3 bases and J shed 6 bases, with 15 bases lying between them. CDR3 loop: CASSFGAIWSNSPLHF. Written as DNA, the CDR3 is TGTGCCAGCAGTTTTGGGGCTATTTGGTCTAATTCACCCCTCCACTTT.

This clonotype was counted between two and nine times. The chain carries TRBV19 and TRBJ1-5, with 8 bases identical to TRBD1. CDR1 and CDR2 (germline): LNHDA, SQIVND (reference sequence). V shed 8 bases, J shed 3 bases, and the junction held 15 bases outside the gene matches. The CDR3 loop spans 17 amino acids. The CDR3 sequence: CASRDRSARTFNQPQHF. The CDR3 DNA reads as TGTGCCAGTCGGGACAGGTCAGCCCGAACCTTCAATCAGCCCCAGCATTTT.

The chain joins TRBV9 to TRBJ2-7; a weak D match, TRBD1 (6 bases). Germline V gene lookup returns CDR1 SGDLS and CDR2 YYNGEE. Trimming pared 0 bases from V and 6 bases from J, leaving 13 bases between. This CDR3 is 14 amino acids long. CDR3 nucleotide sequence: TGTGCCAGCAGCGTAGAGCAGGGGAGAGGCGAGCAGTACTTC. Translating gives CASSVEQGRGEQYF.

The genes are TRBV20-1 and TRBJ1-5; TRBD1 is a possible D gene (5 bases). This CDR3 is 13 amino acids long. Germline CDR1 reads DFQATT; CDR2 reads SNEGSKA (reference sequence). Trimming removed 6 bases from V and 4 bases from J, with 13 bases in between. The CDR3 region has the DNA TGCAGTGCCGCCGGGACGGCAAATCAGCCCCAGCATTTT. Protein product: CSAAGTANQPQHF.

The table lists this clonotype with many counts. The rearrangement joins TRBV20-1 to TRBJ1-3; 8 nucleotides align to TRBD1. This CDR3 has 14 amino acids. CDR1 and CDR2 from the germline V gene are DFQATT and SNEGSKA (reference sequence). With 3 bases clipped from V and 0 bases from J, the junction kept 1 base outside the gene matches. Here the CDR3 reads CSASGTGSGNTIYF. The CDR3, as DNA: TGCAGTGCTAGTGGGACAGGCTCTGGAAACACCATATATTTT.

This sequence joins TRBV20-1 and TRBJ2-5, with 12 positions matching TRBD2. V was pared by 6 bases and J by 4 bases, with 9 bases of the junction left unmatched. Germline V gene sequence: CDR1 DFQATT, CDR2 SNEGSKA (reference sequence). The CDR3 is 15 amino acids. CDR3 protein: CSARVLAGGRETQYF. In nucleotides, the CDR3 is TGCAGTGCCCGGGTGCTAGCGGGGGGGAGAGAGACCCAGTACTTC.

This clonotype came up a few times. The V gene is TRBV20-1, the J gene TRBJ2-7, with D hard to call. V shed 8 bases and J shed 0 bases, with 11 bases lying between them. CDR1 DFQATT and CDR2 SNEGSKA come from the germline V gene (reference sequence). The CDR3 has 12 residues. The DNA for the CDR3 is TGCAGTCTTGAGGTGAGCTCCTACGAGCAGTACTTC. This translates into CSLEVSSYEQYF.

Many counts were recorded for this clonotype. The chain employs TRBV7-6 and TRBJ2-5, with 7 positions matching TRBD1. CDR1 is SGHVS and CDR2 is FNYEAQ in the germline V gene. Trimming removed 3 bases from V and 5 bases from J; junction bases left unmatched: 6. The length of the CDR3 is 14 residues. CDR3 protein: CASSLEDREETQYF. The CDR3 bases are TGTGCCAGCAGCTTGGAAGACAGGGAGGAGACCCAGTACTTC.

This clonotype was counted at least ten times. The chain couples TRBV5-6 to TRBJ2-3; 10 nucleotides match TRBD2. V lost 5 bases, J lost 5 bases, and 8 bases stayed unmatched. This CDR3 is built from 15 residues. Looked up from germline, CDR1 is SGHDT and CDR2 is YYEEEE. In DNA, the CDR3 is TGTGCCAGCAGTCACAGCGGGGGGGGTAAAGATACGCAGTATTTT. It codes for CASSHSGGGKDTQYF. Full variable domain (outside the CDR3, taken from reference TRBV5-6 and TRBJ2-3): DAGVTQSPTHLIKTRGQQVTLRCSPKSGHDTVSWYQQALGQGPQFIFQYYEEEERQRGNFPDRFSGHQFPNYSSELNVNALLLGDSALYLCASSHSGGGKDTQYFGPGTRLTVL.

The table lists this clonotype with many counts. The chain is built from TRBV29-1 and TRBJ2-7; weak D call: TRBD1 (5 bases). The ends were cut back, 0 bases at V and 6 bases at J, with 15 bases in the middle. The CDR3 runs to 14 residues. The V gene's germline CDR1 is SQVTM and CDR2 ANQGSEA. DNA for the CDR3: TGCAGCGTTGAAGATGGGCAGGGTAGTGGCGAGCAGTACTTC. This gives the protein CSVEDGQGSGEQYF.

The V gene is TRBV28, the J gene TRBJ2-2, with D hard to call. The CDR3 covers 13 residues. Germline CDR1 reads MDHEN; CDR2 reads SYDVKM. The V and J ends lost 4 bases and 4 bases respectively, with 7 bases between them. CDR3 coding DNA: TGTGCCAGCAGTTCCCATACCACCGGGGAGCTGTTTTTT. Its translation is CASSSHTTGELFF.

This chain connects TRBV20-1 to TRBJ2-5; a possible D gene is TRBD2 (6 bases). Germline V CDR1 and CDR2: DFQATT, SNEGSKA (reference sequence). CDR3 length equals 16 residues. V lost 3 bases to trimming and J lost 1 base, with 18 bases between them. The CDR3 is CSARNMRTGAQETQYF. The CDR3 DNA reads as TGCAGTGCTAGGAATATGCGGACGGGAGCCCAAGAGACCCAGTACTTC.

This clonotype was detected only a few times. The J gene is TRBJ2-7, the V gene TRBV12-3 or TRBV12-4; D may be TRBD2 (5 bases). This CDR3 comprises 13 residues. The V end lost 6 bases, the J end lost 0 bases, and 9 bases lay between the germline ends. The CDR3 is CASREAGSYEQYF. CDR3 coding DNA: TGTGCCAGCAGGGAGGCTGGCTCCTACGAGCAGTACTTC.

This clonotype occurred a few times. V gene TRBV7-3 combines with J gene TRBJ1-1; TRBD1 agrees at 7 bases. There are 14 residues in the CDR3. Losses at the gene ends were 7 bases for V and 0 bases for J; bases not matched to a gene: 5. CDR1 and CDR2 (germline): SGHTA, FQGTGA. The CDR3 loop reads CASNLTGMNTEAFF. The CDR3 DNA sequence: TGTGCCAGCAACCTGACAGGGATGAACACTGAAGCTTTCTTT.

This clonotype has at least ten counts. The V call is TRBV28, the J call TRBJ2-7; TRBD1 aligns across 10 bases. The CDR3 extends over 14 amino acids. CDR1 is MDHEN, CDR2 SYDVKM, per germline. V trimming: 6 bases; J trimming: 2 bases; junction bases outside the gene matches: 4. CDR3 sequence: CASRKDRGTYEQYF. The CDR3 coding sequence is TGTGCCAGCAGAAAGGACAGGGGGACCTACGAGCAGTACTTC.

This clonotype showed up many times. This chain connects TRBV12-3 or TRBV12-4 to TRBJ2-7; tentatively, D is TRBD1 (5 bases). Trimming pared 3 bases from V and 2 bases from J, leaving 8 bases between. The CDR3 runs to 13 residues. CDR3 sequence: CASSFSRAYEQYF. CDR3 nucleotide sequence: TGTGCCAGCAGTTTTTCCAGGGCCTACGAGCAGTACTTC.

This clonotype was recorded at least ten times. The chain recombines TRBV20-1 with TRBJ2-2; 8 bases fit TRBD1. The CDR3 is made up of 13 amino acids. J lost 6 bases, V lost 3 bases, and 3 bases had no gene match. Germline assignment: CDR1 DFQATT and CDR2 SNEGSKA (reference sequence). The DNA for the CDR3 is TGCAGTGCTAGGACAGGGGTGGCCGGGGAGCTGTTTTTT. This encodes CSARTGVAGELFF.

V and J are TRBV12-3 or TRBV12-4 and TRBJ2-2; D might be TRBD1 (6 bases). The CDR3 loop spans 14 amino acids. Trimming shortened V by 5 bases and J by 7 bases, and 14 bases separated the two germline ends. CDR3 amino acids: CASSNNRDVGELFF. Written as DNA, the CDR3 is TGTGCCAGCAGTAACAACAGGGACGTCGGGGAGCTGTTTTTT.

The sample holds many counts of this clonotype. The chain has TRBV20-1 and TRBJ2-1; tentatively, D is TRBD2 (7 bases). V was shortened by 3 bases and J by 9 bases, with 18 bases between the two germline ends. The V gene's germline CDR1 is DFQATT and CDR2 SNEGSKA (reference sequence). The CDR3 extends over 14 amino acids. CDR3 sequence (DNA): TGCAGTGCTAGTCTGTGGGGGGGCAGGAGTGAGCAGTTCTTC. Translation: CSASLWGGRSEQFF.

CDR3 sequence reads: CSASIGSGANVLTF. The CDR3 bases are TGCAGTGCCTCAATCGGCTCTGGGGCCAACGTCCTGACTTTC. J is TRBJ2-6 and V is TRBV20-1; the D is unclear. V was pared by 6 bases and J by 0 bases, with 9 bases between. The CDR3 contains 14 residues. Germline loops: CDR1 DFQATT, CDR2 SNEGSKA (reference sequence).

The table lists this clonotype with many counts. V usage is TRBV7-8 and J usage is TRBJ1-4; TRBD1 agrees at 7 bases. Trimming removed 2 bases from V and 6 bases from J; junction bases left unmatched: 9. The CDR3 loop spans 16 amino acids. Germline V gene sequence: CDR1 SGHVS, CDR2 FQNEAQ. The CDR3 DNA follows: TGTGCCAGCAGCTTATTTCGCGACAGGGTGTATGAAAAACTGTTTTTT. Encoded protein: CASSLFRDRVYEKLFF.

This clonotype was detected ten times or more. The J gene is TRBJ1-1, the V gene TRBV5-1, with D perhaps matching TRBD1 (6 bases). The CDR3 sequence is 15 residues long. Germline V gene sequence: CDR1 SGHRS, CDR2 YFSETQ. V was pared by 6 bases and J by 1 base, with 16 bases between. CDR3 bases: TGCGCCAGCAAGGGGGGCCGAGGCTCGAACACTGAAGCTTTCTTT. Translating gives CASKGGRGSNTEAFF.

This clonotype was seen a few times. The chain links TRBV11-1 to TRBJ2-2; 8 bases line up with TRBD1. Germline-derived CDR1 and CDR2 are SGHAT and FQDESV (reference sequence). The V gene end was trimmed by 2 bases and the J gene end by 2 bases; junction bases not matched to a gene: 19. The length of the CDR3 is 21 residues. CDR3 amino acids: CASSLRQGALSTKQNTGELFF. The DNA for the CDR3 is TGTGCCAGCAGCTTACGTCAGGGGGCATTGTCCACCAAGCAAAACACCGGGGAGCTGTTTTTT.